The T cell receptor beta chain described here comes from a study of T cells in Graves' hyperthyroidism and ophthalmopathy. Study background: Peripheral blood was drawn at first diagnosis, prior to all treatment. Findings and caveats of the study: Also found in blood were most expanded thyroid clonotypes above 0.001.

This clonotype was seen only a few times. Its antigen is unknown. Germline V CDR1 and CDR2: SQVTM, ANQGSEA. The CDR3 is 12 residues long. V shed 7 bases and J shed 3 bases, with 9 bases lying between them. Disease lasting under 3 months, a NOSPECS grade of at least 4, and a Clinical Activity Score of at least 3 were features of the ophthalmopathy patients. Amplification yielded TCR beta CDR3 regions, with RNA transcripts as the source. The HTBI primer set drove a first-round RT-PCR of the TCR CDR3. TCRdb processed the multiplex PCR reads anew with MiXCR; each CDR3 protein has one entry. Of roughly 400,000 distinct CDR3 sequences listed, more than 12% are singletons.

The V call is TRBV29-1, the J call TRBJ2-2; no clear D gene. Sequencing was done on a sample of blood. The TCR was taken from a man in his fifties or sixties with Graves' ophthalmopathy. The DNA of the CDR3 is TGCAGCGCTTTCGGCGACACCGGGGAGCTGTTTTTT. As protein: CSAFGDTGELFF.